These T cell receptor beta chains were read from a single sample in a study of shared clonotypes between healthy human individuals. Profiled with immunoSEQ multiplex PCR; TCRdb holds only in-frame clones, not every one. Counted here are 2 million to 2.5 million clones, less than 95% occurring once; the ten biggest clones make up more than 0.35%. Source material: naive CD4+ T cells from PBMCs. The receptors were gathered from a man between 18 and 35 years old in good health. Some clones in this sample may be carry-over from other donors' samples. Each CDR3 is given with its conserved first and last residue. Each record gives: clone size, V gene, D gene, J gene, CDR3 DNA, CDR3 protein. A D gene is named only where the DNA matches it firmly. Only part of the rows carry a size: once, few, many, or a class if the clone is expanded.

clone size: -; V gene: TRBV6-1; D gene: -; J gene: TRBJ2-7; CDR3 DNA: TGTGCCAGCCGGGACACCCGGCGGGACGAGCAGTACTTC; CDR3 protein: CASRDTRRDEQYF
clone size: few; V gene: TRBV6-5; D gene: -; J gene: TRBJ1-1; CDR3 DNA: TGTGCCACCAAAAGGTCGGGCACTGAAGCTTTCTTT; CDR3 protein: CATKRSGTEAFF
clone size: -; V gene: TRBV25-1; D gene: -; J gene: TRBJ1-2; CDR3 DNA: TGTGCCAGCAGTGTCCGGACAGCCTCCTATGGCTACACCTTC; CDR3 protein: CASSVRTASYGYTF
clone size: -; V gene: TRBV7-2; D gene: -; J gene: TRBJ2-7; CDR3 DNA: TGTGCCAGCAGCCCACGATCGGGCTGGGGCTACGAGCAGTACTTC; CDR3 protein: CASSPRSGWGYEQYF
clone size: -; V gene: TRBV19; D gene: -; J gene: TRBJ1-5; CDR3 DNA: TGTGCCAGTAGTACAGATGCCTCATACCAAGGCAATCAGCCCCAGCATTTT; CDR3 protein: CASSTDASYQGNQPQHF
clone size: -; V gene: TRBV2; D gene: -; J gene: TRBJ2-5; CDR3 DNA: TGTGCCAGCAGTGACGGGGGAGGAGAGACCCAGTACTTC; CDR3 protein: CASSDGGGETQYF
clone size: -; V gene: TRBV18; D gene: TRBD1; J gene: TRBJ1-2; CDR3 DNA: TGTGCCAGCTCACCACGGACAGGGGGAGACTATGGCTACACCTTC; CDR3 protein: CASSPRTGGDYGYTF
clone size: -; V gene: TRBV28; D gene: -; J gene: TRBJ2-2; CDR3 DNA: TGTGCCAGCTTAGCCGGAGGGTGGGTGTCGGGGGAGCTGTTTTTT; CDR3 protein: CASLAGGWVSGELFF
clone size: -; V gene: TRBV6-1; D gene: -; J gene: TRBJ2-3; CDR3 DNA: TGTGCCAGCAGTGAAGCTATAGGAGTCTTTGGCCCAGATACGCAGTATTTT; CDR3 protein: CASSEAIGVFGPDTQYF
clone size: -; V gene: TRBV27; D gene: TRBD1; J gene: TRBJ2-7; CDR3 DNA: TGTGCCAGCAGTTTTGGGACAGGAAGGTACGAGCAGTACTTC; CDR3 protein: CASSFGTGRYEQYF
clone size: -; V gene: TRBV7-2; D gene: -; J gene: TRBJ2-7; CDR3 DNA: TGTGCCAGCAGCTTAGTACCTAAGAGCTCCTACGAGCAGTACTTC; CDR3 protein: CASSLVPKSSYEQYF
clone size: -; V gene: TRBV5-8; D gene: TRBD1; J gene: TRBJ1-5; CDR3 DNA: TGTGCCAGCAGTTATACAGGGGGTCTGCAGCCCCAGCATTTT; CDR3 protein: CASSYTGGLQPQHF
clone size: -; V gene: TRBV7-2; D gene: -; J gene: TRBJ2-1; CDR3 DNA: TGTGCCAGCAGCTTTCAGACGGGAAATGAGCAGTTCTTC; CDR3 protein: CASSFQTGNEQFF
clone size: -; V gene: TRBV7-2; D gene: -; J gene: TRBJ1-2; CDR3 DNA: TGTGCCAGCAGCTTATCGTGGGGCCTCTATGGCTACACCTTC; CDR3 protein: CASSLSWGLYGYTF
clone size: -; V gene: TRBV4-2; D gene: -; J gene: TRBJ1-5; CDR3 DNA: TGTGCCACCGGACCCAAGGGGGGGTCGGGCAATCAGCCCCAGCATTTT; CDR3 protein: CATGPKGGSGNQPQHF
clone size: -; V gene: TRBV27; D gene: -; J gene: TRBJ1-2; CDR3 DNA: TGTGCCAGCAGCCCCCGGGGGAACTATGGCTACACCTTC; CDR3 protein: CASSPRGNYGYTF
clone size: once; V gene: TRBV30; D gene: -; J gene: TRBJ2-3; CDR3 DNA: TGTGCCTGGAGTGTAGGGAGGAATACGCAGTATTTT; CDR3 protein: CAWSVGRNTQYF
clone size: -; V gene: TRBV19; D gene: TRBD2; J gene: TRBJ2-3; CDR3 DNA: TGTGCCAGTACCGAGACTAGCGGGTTTAGCACAGATACGCAGTATTTT; CDR3 protein: CASTETSGFSTDTQYF
clone size: -; V gene: TRBV28; D gene: -; J gene: TRBJ1-2; CDR3 DNA: TGTGCCAGCAGTTTATTTGTGGATGGCTACACCTTC; CDR3 protein: CASSLFVDGYTF
clone size: -; V gene: TRBV18; D gene: -; J gene: TRBJ2-4; CDR3 DNA: TGTGCCAGCTCACCACCGTCGGAACAAATTCAGTACTTC; CDR3 protein: CASSPPSEQIQYF
clone size: -; V gene: TRBV28; D gene: -; J gene: TRBJ2-3; CDR3 DNA: TGTGCCAGCAGCTCACCTGGGGACCAACATTTGGATACGCAGTATTTT; CDR3 protein: CASSSPGDQHLDTQYF
clone size: -; V gene: TRBV4-1; D gene: -; J gene: TRBJ2-7; CDR3 DNA: TGCGCCAGCAGCCAAGGTGGTTGGGTAGCCGAGCAGTACTTC; CDR3 protein: CASSQGGWVAEQYF
clone size: -; V gene: TRBV5-1; D gene: TRBD2; J gene: TRBJ2-7; CDR3 DNA: TGCGCCAGCAGCTGGGGGACTAGCGGAGGGTACGAGCAGTACTTC; CDR3 protein: CASSWGTSGGYEQYF
clone size: -; V gene: TRBV18; D gene: -; J gene: TRBJ2-3; CDR3 DNA: TGTGCCAGCTCACCAGGGGATCGGGTGGATACGCAGTATTTT; CDR3 protein: CASSPGDRVDTQYF
clone size: -; V gene: TRBV27; D gene: TRBD2; J gene: TRBJ2-2; CDR3 DNA: TGTGCCAGTGGACGTACGGGGGGGATCGGGGAGCTGTTTTTT; CDR3 protein: CASGRTGGIGELFF
clone size: -; V gene: TRBV28; D gene: TRBD1; J gene: TRBJ1-5; CDR3 DNA: TGTGCCAGCACCCTCCCTGGACAGGGAGGCCAGCCCCAGCATTTT; CDR3 protein: CASTLPGQGGQPQHF